This T cell receptor beta chain is drawn from a study of control samples from healthy donors and cancer patients. There are 13 residues in the CDR3. CDR1 and CDR2 from the germline V gene are MGHDK and SYGVNS. The V end was cut by 3 bases, the J end by 2 bases, with 8 bases between. Assay: immunoSEQ multiplex PCR; the TCRdb copy retains only in-frame clones and omits some. The table includes 100,000 or so clones, approximately 90% detected once. Sequencing was performed on blood. V usage is TRBV25-1 and J usage is TRBJ2-7; D gene uncertain. This clonotype was sampled from a man between 25 and 39 years old in good health. The CDR3 sequence: CASSDYTTYEQYF. The CDR3 coding sequence is TGTGCCAGCAGTGACTACACTACCTACGAGCAGTACTTC.